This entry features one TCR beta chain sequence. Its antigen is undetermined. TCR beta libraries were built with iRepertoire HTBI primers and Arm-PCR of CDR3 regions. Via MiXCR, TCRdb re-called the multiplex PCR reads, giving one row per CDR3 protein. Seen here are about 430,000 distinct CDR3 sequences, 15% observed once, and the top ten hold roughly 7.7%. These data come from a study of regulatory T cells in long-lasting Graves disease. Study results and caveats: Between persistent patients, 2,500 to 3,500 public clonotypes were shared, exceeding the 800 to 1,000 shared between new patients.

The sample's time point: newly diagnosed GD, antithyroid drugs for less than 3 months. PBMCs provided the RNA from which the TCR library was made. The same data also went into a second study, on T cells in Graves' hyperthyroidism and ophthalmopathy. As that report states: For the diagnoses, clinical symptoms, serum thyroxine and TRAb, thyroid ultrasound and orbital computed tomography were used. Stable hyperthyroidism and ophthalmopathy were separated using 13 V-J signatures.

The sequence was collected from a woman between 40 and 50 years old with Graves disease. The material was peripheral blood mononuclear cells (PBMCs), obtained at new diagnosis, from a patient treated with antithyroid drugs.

The CDR3 DNA follows: TGTGCCAGCTCACAGGGGGGACAGATTAATTCACCCCTCCACTTT. Amino acid sequence: CASSQGGQINSPLHF. This rearrangement joins TRBV18 to TRBJ1-6; TRBD1 matches at 7 bases. There are 15 residues in the CDR3. V shed 4 bases, J shed 6 bases, and the junction held 6 bases outside the gene matches. The germline V gene encodes CDR1 KGHSH and CDR2 LQKENI.